Following are 28 T cell receptor beta chains from one sample sequenced in a study of molecular identifiers for immune sequencing clone quantification. MiXCR, applied by TCRdb to the PCR reads, yields one record per CDR3 protein. The profile shows some 590,000 distinct CDR3 sequences, less than 30% of them singletons. The sequenced sample was naive CD8+ T cells from blood, with Jurkat cell RNA spiked in. The subset: FACS-sorted CD8+CD4-CCR7+CD45RA+ naive T cells. The receptors derive from a human donor in good health. Some libraries in this study had Jurkat cell RNA spiked in.

This clonotype appeared many times. The gene calls are TRBV7-9 and TRBJ2-3; D remains unclear. Germline-derived CDR1 and CDR2 are SEHNR and FQNEAQ (reference sequence). Trimming took 0 bases from V and 6 from J, leaving 7 bases between them. This CDR3 region has 13 residues. CDR3 loop: CASSLAPDDTQYF. The CDR3 nucleotides are TGTGCCAGCAGCTTAGCTCCCGACGATACGCAGTATTTT.

The table lists this clonotype with many counts. The gene calls are TRBV9 and TRBJ1-5; D ambiguous. There are 15 residues in the CDR3. V lost 0 bases, J lost 0 bases, and 7 bases lay in between. Germline V CDR1 and CDR2: SGDLS, YYNGEE. DNA of the CDR3: TGTGCCAGCAGCGTAGGGTCGGATAGCAATCAGCCCCAGCATTTT. Protein sequence: CASSVGSDSNQPQHF.

The rearrangement uses TRBV19 and TRBJ1-5, with TRBD1 as a possible D gene (6 bases). The CDR3 length is 14 residues. Germline CDR1 reads LNHDA; CDR2 reads SQIVND (reference sequence). V was pared by 9 bases and J by 3 bases, with 15 bases between. CDR3 sequence (DNA): TGTGCCAGCCGCCCGGACAGTGACAATCAGCCCCAGCATTTT. Its translation: CASRPDSDNQPQHF. The whole variable domain, filled in from reference TRBV19 and TRBJ1-5, reads DGGITQSPKYLFRKEGQNVTLSCEQNLNHDAMYWYRQDPGQGLRLIYYSQIVNDFQKGDIAEGYSVSREKKESFPLTVTSAQKNPTAFYLCASRPDSDNQPQHFGDGTRLSIL.

This clonotype was counted a few times. CDR3 loop: CASSQQGGTEAFF. CDR3 nucleotides: TGTGCCAGCAGTCAACAGGGAGGTACTGAAGCTTTCTTT. The rearrangement joins TRBV6-5 to TRBJ1-1; D perhaps matches TRBD1 (6 bases). The V gene's germline CDR1 is MNHEY and CDR2 SVGAGI. The CDR3 is 13 residues long. V lost 5 bases and J lost 5, with 12 bases in between.

This clonotype was detected ten times or more. The gene calls are TRBV2 and TRBJ1-1; D uncertain. With 5 bases removed from V and 1 base from J, the gap between germline ends came to 5 bases. CDR3 size: 12 residues. The germline gives CDR1 SNHLY, CDR2 FYNNEI. The CDR3 DNA reads as TGTGCCAGCAGTACTCCGAACACTGAAGCTTTCTTT. It yields the protein CASSTPNTEAFF.

This clonotype was detected ten times or more. J is TRBJ2-5 and V is TRBV7-9; 8 bases map to TRBD2. This CDR3 region has 15 residues. Germline V gives CDR1 SEHNR, CDR2 FQNEAQ (reference sequence). With 2 bases clipped from V and 1 base from J, the junction kept 3 bases outside the gene matches. This CDR3 is CASSLPAGVQETQYF. The CDR3 DNA reads TGTGCCAGCAGCTTACCAGCGGGAGTCCAAGAGACCCAGTACTTC.

A note on this clonotype: The junction departs from germline at one end; a sequencing error may be responsible. This sequence joins TRBV10-1 and TRBJ1-1; no clear D. The CDR3 contains 13 residues. Germline V gene sequence: CDR1 WNHNN, CDR2 SYGVQD (reference sequence). CDR3 residues: CASSHRGGTEAFF. CDR3 bases: TGTGCCAGCAGTCACCGGGGTGGCACTGAAGCTTTCTTT.

Worth noting for this clonotype: Just one base apart from a much larger clone, this may be a read error. The V and J genes are TRBV27 and TRBJ2-3; a weak D match, TRBD1 (7 bases). This CDR3 has 17 amino acids. CDR1 MNHEY and CDR2 SMNVEV come from the germline V gene (reference sequence). Trimming stripped 5 bases from V and 1 base from J, with 19 bases between. Written as DNA, the CDR3 is TGTGCCAGCAGTCTACCCAGGGGGGTTCCGGGCACAGATACGCAGTATTTT. This translates into CASSLPRGVPGTDTQYF.

This clonotype was found a few times. The chain carries TRBV20-1 and TRBJ2-2, with 7 nucleotides matching TRBD1. The CDR3 has 16 amino acids. Germline lookup yields CDR1 DFQATT and CDR2 SNEGSKA (reference sequence). Trimming took 6 bases from V and 2 from J; bases not matched to a gene: 12. Here the CDR3 DNA reads TGCAGTGCCCTATCTCTCGACAGGGTTAACACCGGGGAGCTGTTTTTT. Protein product: CSALSLDRVNTGELFF.

This clonotype has at least ten counts. V is TRBV24-1 and J is TRBJ1-5; the D is unclear. CDR1 and CDR2 (germline): KGHDR, SFDVKD. The CDR3 is 13 residues long. V was shortened by 7 bases and J by 2 bases, with 8 bases between the two germline ends. The CDR3 sequence is CATSDGRNQPQHF. The CDR3 DNA is TGTGCCACCAGCGACGGACGCAATCAGCCCCAGCATTTT.

This clonotype was detected a few times. The rearrangement joins TRBV19 to TRBJ1-1; D gene uncertain. The CDR3 runs to 14 residues. Germline CDR1 LNHDA, CDR2 SQIVND (reference sequence). The germline V and J ends were trimmed by 0 bases and 4 bases, with 9 bases remaining between them. CDR3 coding DNA: TGTGCCAGTAGTATAGAAGACGGCGGCACTGAAGCTTTCTTT. It encodes CASSIEDGGTEAFF.

Only a few counts were recorded for this clonotype. V and J are TRBV6-6 and TRBJ2-1; no reliable D call. Trimming removed 8 bases from V and 3 bases from J, with 11 bases in between. This CDR3 is built from 13 residues. Germline CDR1 is MNHNY and CDR2 is SVGAGI (reference sequence). CDR3 amino acids: CASAEQNYNEQFF. CDR3 bases: TGTGCCAGCGCCGAACAAAACTACAATGAGCAGTTCTTC.

This clonotype was detected only a few times. J is TRBJ2-2 and V is TRBV4-1; D may be TRBD2 (6 bases). This CDR3 region has 15 residues. With 0 bases removed from V and 3 bases from J, the gap between germline ends came to 8 bases. Per germline, CDR1 MGHRA and CDR2 YSYEKL. CDR3 bases: TGCGCCAGCAGCCAAGAGATAGCGGACACCGGGGAGCTGTTTTTT. Translation: CASSQEIADTGELFF.

This clonotype was detected a few times. The CDR3 spells CASGIAGATYEQYF. The CDR3 bases are TGTGCCAGTGGAATAGCGGGAGCTACCTACGAGCAGTACTTC. J is TRBJ2-7 and V is TRBV19; 9 nucleotides align to TRBD2. CDR3 length: 14 residues. The junction had 7 bases not matched to a gene; V was cut back by 8 bases and J by 2 bases. CDR1 and CDR2 (germline): LNHDA, SQIVND (reference sequence).

The chain links TRBV19 to TRBJ2-1, with 7 bases aligning to TRBD1. The CDR3 covers 15 residues. Trimming took 3 bases from V and 4 from J; bases not matched to a gene: 6. CDR1 is LNHDA, CDR2 SQIVND, per germline (reference sequence). For the CDR3, the DNA is TGTGCCAGTAGTATCGTAAAGGGGGCTTACAATGAGCAGTTCTTC. It translates to CASSIVKGAYNEQFF.

This clonotype was recorded many times. V gene TRBV3-1 combines with J gene TRBJ1-5; unclear D gene. Germline CDR1 reads LGHDT; CDR2 reads YNNKEL (reference sequence). This CDR3 spans 13 amino acids. Trimming removed 5 bases at V and 5 bases at J, with 10 bases between. The CDR3 here is CASSESAYQPQHF. CDR3 bases: TGTGCCAGCAGCGAGTCAGCCTATCAGCCCCAGCATTTT.

The gene calls are TRBV5-4 and TRBJ2-5, with no clear D. The CDR3 sequence is 12 residues long. V dropped 4 bases and J dropped 5 bases, with 9 bases sitting between them. Germline CDR1 is SGHNT and CDR2 is YYREEE (reference sequence). The CDR3 reads CASSDLSETQYF. The CDR3 DNA reads TGTGCCAGCAGCGACTTGTCGGAGACCCAGTACTTC.

This clonotype was picked up one time. This chain joins TRBV30 and TRBJ2-1; D possibly corresponds to TRBD2 (6 bases). The V gene's germline CDR1 is GTSNPN and CDR2 SVGIG (reference sequence). The length of the CDR3 is 13 residues. V lost 5 bases to trimming and J lost 1 base, with 9 bases between them. The CDR3 sequence: CAWASESYNEQFF. In DNA form, the CDR3 reads TGTGCCTGGGCTAGCGAATCCTACAATGAGCAGTTCTTC. Based on the CDR3 plus reference TRBV30 and TRBJ2-1, the full variable domain is SQTIHQWPATLVQPVGSPLSLECTVEGTSNPNLYWYRQAAGRGLQLLFYSVGIGQISSEVPQNLSASRPQDRQFILSSKKLLLSDSGFYLCAWASESYNEQFFGPGTRLTVL.

The table lists this clonotype with many counts. The V call is TRBV12-3 or TRBV12-4, the J call TRBJ2-7, with D possibly being TRBD1 (5 bases). The CDR3 sequence is 14 residues long. Trimming took 3 bases from V and 5 from J, leaving 14 bases between them. The CDR3 DNA reads as TGTGCCAGCAGTTTCAGCGAATGGGGCAACGAGCAGTACTTC. It encodes CASSFSEWGNEQYF.

The chain combines TRBV5-1 with TRBJ1-4; 9 nucleotides match TRBD1. With 3 bases clipped from V and 8 bases from J, the junction kept 8 bases outside the gene matches. CDR1 and CDR2 from the germline V gene are SGHRS and YFSETQ. CDR3 length: 15 residues. CDR3 amino acids: CASSWGRTGDEKLFF. CDR3 in DNA: TGCGCCAGCAGCTGGGGTCGGACAGGGGACGAAAAACTGTTTTTT.

The table lists this clonotype with a few counts. V and J are TRBV7-2 and TRBJ2-2; TRBD2 matches 9 bases. Germline V lookup: CDR1 SGHTA, CDR2 FQGNSA. V was pared by 0 bases and J by 3 bases, with 11 bases of the junction left unmatched. The CDR3 consists of 19 residues. CDR3: CASSLALGAGGSYTGELFF. The CDR3, as DNA: TGTGCCAGCAGCTTAGCCCTAGGAGCGGGAGGATCATACACCGGGGAGCTGTTTTTT.

Points on this clonotype: One base away lies a much larger clone, so this may be a sequencing read error. The genes are TRBV4-1 and TRBJ1-1; a possible D gene is TRBD1 (6 bases). Germline V CDR1 and CDR2: MGHRA, YSYEKL. The CDR3 is 14 amino acids. Trimming shortened V by 10 bases and J by 5 bases, and 20 bases separated the two germline ends. The chain's CDR3 is CANNKGGPRTEAFF. The CDR3 DNA reads as TGCGCCAACAACAAAGGGGGTCCGCGGACTGAAGCTTTCTTT.

There are a few counts of this clonotype. V gene TRBV14 combines with J gene TRBJ2-1; 8 nucleotides line up with TRBD2. J gave up 8 bases and V 4 bases, and 7 bases lay outside the gene matches. The V gene's germline CDR1 is SGHDN and CDR2 FVKESK. This CDR3 contains 14 residues. CDR3 sequence: CASSPQRGLDEQFF. As DNA, the CDR3 is TGTGCCAGCAGCCCCCAGCGGGGGCTCGATGAGCAGTTCTTC.

In its sample, this clonotype was seen many times. The rearrangement uses TRBV12-3 or TRBV12-4 and TRBJ2-3; 8 positions agree with TRBD2. J gave up 5 bases and V 6 bases, and 7 bases lay outside the gene matches. This CDR3 spans 14 amino acids. The CDR3 DNA sequence: TGTGCCAGCAGGACGGGGGGGTTCGGAGATACGCAGTATTTT. Encoded protein: CASRTGGFGDTQYF.

This clonotype came up many times. The chain employs TRBV23-1 and TRBJ2-7, with TRBD1 matching 9 bases. TRBV23-1 is marked as an open reading frame, function uncertain. The CDR3 covers 13 residues. Trimming cost V 6 bases and J 6 bases; bases outside gene matches: 6. DNA for the CDR3: TGCGCCAGCAGGCCCCGGGACAGGGCCGAGCAGTACTTC. Translated: CASRPRDRAEQYF.

This clonotype has more than one count but fewer than ten. The chain couples TRBV7-6 to TRBJ1-1, with 7 bases lining up with TRBD1. Trimming cost V 8 bases and J 7 bases; bases outside gene matches: 19. The length of the CDR3 is 16 residues. The germline CDR1 and CDR2 sequences are SGHVS and FNYEAQ. The CDR3 DNA sequence: TGTGCCAGCCGCGAGTTCCCGGGACAGAGTACAATTGAAGCTTTCTTT. Translating it yields CASREFPGQSTIEAFF.

The chain has TRBV27 and TRBJ2-7; D is possibly TRBD2 (6 bases). The CDR3 contains 14 residues. The germline V and J ends were trimmed by 3 bases and 4 bases, with 13 bases remaining between them. The V gene's germline CDR1 is MNHEY and CDR2 SMNVEV (reference sequence). CDR3 residues: CASSFSTRGYEQYF. CDR3 coding DNA: TGTGCCAGCAGTTTCTCCACCCGGGGGTACGAGCAGTACTTC.

The CDR3: CASRRPGQGDNYGYTF. For the CDR3, the DNA is TGTGCCAGCAGGAGACCGGGACAGGGAGATAACTATGGCTACACCTTC. The rearrangement joins TRBV6-7 to TRBJ1-2, with 9 positions matching TRBD1. TRBV6-7 is sorted into the ORF group, with uncertain function. V lost 6 bases and J lost 1; bases outside the gene matches: 9. This CDR3 region has 16 residues.